The T cell receptor (beta chain) described here comes from a study of technical replicates of blood from a few donors. Sequenced by immunoSEQ multiplex PCR; TCRdb stores in-frame clones only, minus some. The table lists about 80,000 clones, about 91% of them singletons, with about 0.4% in the top ten. Germline CDR1 MDHEN, CDR2 SYDVKM. This CDR3 is 15 amino acids long. V dropped 3 bases and J dropped 1 base, with 13 bases sitting between them. The clonotype originates from a human donor in good health. The specimen was T cells isolated from PBMCs. The rearrangement joins TRBV28 to TRBJ2-7, with a weak D call TRBD1 (6 bases). The chain's CDR3 is CASSFAGTPSYEQYF. In nucleotides, the CDR3 is TGTGCCAGCAGTTTTGCCGGGACACCTTCCTACGAGCAGTACTTC.